This T cell receptor beta chain appears in the sequencing data of a study of identical twins. V was pared by 6 bases and J by 10 bases, with 16 bases of the junction left unmatched. CDR3 length: 15 amino acids. Germline-derived CDR1 and CDR2 are DFQATT and SNEGSKA (reference sequence). Template switching supplied a universal primer site; unique molecular identifiers were carried on the cDNA. TCRdb redid the calling of the 5' RACE reads with MiXCR, one entry per CDR3 protein. The sample has approximately 470,000 distinct CDR3 sequences, about 14% seen once. These data were also filed under a second study, of yellow fever vaccine responses in identical twins.

The clonotype was recovered from a young woman in good health. Sequencing was done on a sample of CD4+ T cells sorted from blood. This sequence joins TRBV20-1 and TRBJ2-1; 9 positions agree with TRBD2. The CDR3 sequence: CSAPPWRGGSGEQFF. The DNA for the CDR3 is TGCAGTGCCCCCCCCTGGCGGGGGGGCAGTGGGGAGCAGTTCTTC.